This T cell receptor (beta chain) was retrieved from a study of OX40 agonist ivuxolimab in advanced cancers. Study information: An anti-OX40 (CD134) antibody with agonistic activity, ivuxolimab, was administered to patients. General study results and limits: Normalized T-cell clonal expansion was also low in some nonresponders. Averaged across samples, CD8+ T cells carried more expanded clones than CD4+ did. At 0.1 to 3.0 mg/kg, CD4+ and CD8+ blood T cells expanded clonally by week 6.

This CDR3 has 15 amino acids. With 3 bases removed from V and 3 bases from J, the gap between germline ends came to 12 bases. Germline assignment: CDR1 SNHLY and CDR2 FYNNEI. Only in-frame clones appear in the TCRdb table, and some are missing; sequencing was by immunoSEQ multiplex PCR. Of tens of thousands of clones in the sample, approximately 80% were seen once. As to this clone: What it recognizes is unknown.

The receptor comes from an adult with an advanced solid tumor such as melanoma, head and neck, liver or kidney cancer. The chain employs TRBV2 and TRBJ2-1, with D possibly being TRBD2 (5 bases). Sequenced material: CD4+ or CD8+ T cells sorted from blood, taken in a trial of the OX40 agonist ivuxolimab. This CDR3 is CASSDDYLHYNEQFF. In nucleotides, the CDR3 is TGTGCCAGCAGTGATGACTACCTACACTACAATGAGCAGTTCTTC.